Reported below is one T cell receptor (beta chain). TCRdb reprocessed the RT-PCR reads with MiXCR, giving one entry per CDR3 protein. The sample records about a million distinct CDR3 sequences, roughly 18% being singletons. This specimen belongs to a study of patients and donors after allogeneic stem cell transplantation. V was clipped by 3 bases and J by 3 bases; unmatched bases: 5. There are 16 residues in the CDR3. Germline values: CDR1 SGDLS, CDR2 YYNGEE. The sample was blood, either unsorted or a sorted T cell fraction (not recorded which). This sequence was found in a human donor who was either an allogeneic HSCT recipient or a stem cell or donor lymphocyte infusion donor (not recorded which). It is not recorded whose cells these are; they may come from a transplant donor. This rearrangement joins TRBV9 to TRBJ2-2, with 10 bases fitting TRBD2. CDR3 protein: CASSAIAGGYTGELFF. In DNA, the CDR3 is TGTGCCAGCAGCGCTATAGCGGGGGGTTACACCGGGGAGCTGTTTTTT.